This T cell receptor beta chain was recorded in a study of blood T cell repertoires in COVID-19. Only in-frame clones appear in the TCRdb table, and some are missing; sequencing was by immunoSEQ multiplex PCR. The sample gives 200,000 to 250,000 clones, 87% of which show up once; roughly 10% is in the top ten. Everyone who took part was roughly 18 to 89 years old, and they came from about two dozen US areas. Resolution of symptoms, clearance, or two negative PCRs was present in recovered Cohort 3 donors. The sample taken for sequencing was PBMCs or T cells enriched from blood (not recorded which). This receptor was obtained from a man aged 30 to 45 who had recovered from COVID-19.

DNA of the CDR3: TGTGCCAGCAGTTACTCATTGCGGCGGGGGGGCCATGGCTACACCTTC. It encodes CASSYSLRRGGHGYTF. The chain is built from TRBV6-5 and TRBJ1-2; possibly TRBD1 for D (6 bases). Germline values: CDR1 MNHEY, CDR2 SVGAGI. CDR3 length: 16 residues. V lost 0 bases to trimming and J lost 6 bases, with 17 bases between them.